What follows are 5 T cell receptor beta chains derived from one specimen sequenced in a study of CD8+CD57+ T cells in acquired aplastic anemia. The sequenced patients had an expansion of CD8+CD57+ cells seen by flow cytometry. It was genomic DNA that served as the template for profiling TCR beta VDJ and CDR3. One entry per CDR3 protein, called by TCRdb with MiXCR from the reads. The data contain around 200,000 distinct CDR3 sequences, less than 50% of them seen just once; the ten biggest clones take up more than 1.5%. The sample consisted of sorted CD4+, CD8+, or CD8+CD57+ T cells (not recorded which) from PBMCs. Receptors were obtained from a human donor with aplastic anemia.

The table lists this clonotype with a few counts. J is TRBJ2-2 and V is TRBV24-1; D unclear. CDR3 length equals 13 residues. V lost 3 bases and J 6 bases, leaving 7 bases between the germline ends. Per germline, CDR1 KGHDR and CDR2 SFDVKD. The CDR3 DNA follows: TGTGCCACCAGTGATCGTTCGTCCGGGGAGCTGTTTTTT. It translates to CATSDRSSGELFF.

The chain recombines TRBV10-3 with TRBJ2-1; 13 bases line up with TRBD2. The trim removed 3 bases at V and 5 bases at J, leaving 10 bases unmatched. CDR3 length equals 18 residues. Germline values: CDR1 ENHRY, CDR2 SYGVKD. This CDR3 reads CAISEQLAGGPVDNEQFF. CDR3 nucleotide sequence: TGTGCCATCAGTGAACAACTAGCGGGAGGGCCCGTAGACAATGAGCAGTTCTTC.

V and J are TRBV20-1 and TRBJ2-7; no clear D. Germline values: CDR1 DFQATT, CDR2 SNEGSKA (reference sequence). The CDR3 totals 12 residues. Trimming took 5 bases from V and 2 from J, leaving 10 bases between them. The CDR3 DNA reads TGCAGTGCTGGGCCAGACACCTACGAGCAGTACTTC. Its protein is CSAGPDTYEQYF.

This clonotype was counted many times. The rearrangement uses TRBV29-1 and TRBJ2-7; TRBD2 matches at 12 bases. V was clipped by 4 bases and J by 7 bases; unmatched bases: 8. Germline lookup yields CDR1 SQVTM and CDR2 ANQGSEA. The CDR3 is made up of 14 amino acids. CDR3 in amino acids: CSVGTSGAPREQYF. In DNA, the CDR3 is TGCAGCGTTGGGACTAGCGGGGCCCCGCGAGAGCAGTACTTC.

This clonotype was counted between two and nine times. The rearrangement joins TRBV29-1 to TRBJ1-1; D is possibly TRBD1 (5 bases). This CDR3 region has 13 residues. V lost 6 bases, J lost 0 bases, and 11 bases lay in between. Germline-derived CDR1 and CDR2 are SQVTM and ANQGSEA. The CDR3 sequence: CSVARQLNTEAFF. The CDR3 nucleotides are TGCAGCGTCGCGAGACAGCTGAACACTGAAGCTTTCTTT.